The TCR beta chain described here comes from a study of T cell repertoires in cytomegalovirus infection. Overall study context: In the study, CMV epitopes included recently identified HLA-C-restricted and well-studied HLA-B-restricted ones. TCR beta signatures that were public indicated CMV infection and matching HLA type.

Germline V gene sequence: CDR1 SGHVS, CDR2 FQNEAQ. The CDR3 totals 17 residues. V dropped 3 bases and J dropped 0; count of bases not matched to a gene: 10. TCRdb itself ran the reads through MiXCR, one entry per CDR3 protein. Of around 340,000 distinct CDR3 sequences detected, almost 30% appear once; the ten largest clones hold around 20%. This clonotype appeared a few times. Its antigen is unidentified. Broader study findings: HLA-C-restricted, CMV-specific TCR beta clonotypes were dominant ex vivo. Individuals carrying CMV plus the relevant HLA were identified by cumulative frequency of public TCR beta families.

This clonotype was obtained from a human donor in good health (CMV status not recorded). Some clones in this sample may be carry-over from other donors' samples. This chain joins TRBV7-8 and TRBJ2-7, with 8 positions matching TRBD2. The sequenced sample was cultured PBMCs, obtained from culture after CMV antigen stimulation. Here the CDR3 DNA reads TGTGCCAGCAGCTTGAGACGTGCGGGGGGAAGCTCCTACGAGCAGTACTTC. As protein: CASSLRRAGGSSYEQYF.